A single sample gave rise to the 15 T cell receptor beta chains below, sequenced in a study of CD8 T cells in ankylosing spondylitis. General observations from the study: Blood of patients with ankylosing spondylitis appeared to be characterized by a TCR beta motif of about 8 highly homologous variants.

Using its own MiXCR run on the 5' RACE reads, TCRdb lists one record per CDR3 protein. Found here are under 850,000 distinct CDR3 sequences, 19% of them singletons; the top ten hold around a fifth. Antigens for these TCRs are unknown. Sequencing was performed on blood, either unsorted or a sorted T cell fraction (not recorded which). Receptors originate from a male donor with ankylosing spondylitis.

This clonotype showed up just a few times. The chain uses TRBV7-9 and TRBJ2-2; TRBD2 agrees at 8 bases. Trimming at V came to 5 bases and at J to 5 bases, leaving 7 bases not matched to a gene. The V gene's germline CDR1 is SEHNR and CDR2 FQNEAQ (reference sequence). The CDR3 is made up of 15 amino acids. The CDR3 coding sequence is TGTGCCAGCAGCCTCGGGACTAGTTGGACCGGGGAGCTGTTTTTT. Translation gives CASSLGTSWTGELFF.

This chain joins TRBV20-1 and TRBJ2-1, with 8 bases matching TRBD1. CDR3 length: 14 residues. Trimming cost V 6 bases and J 2 bases; bases outside gene matches: 6. Germline V gives CDR1 DFQATT, CDR2 SNEGSKA (reference sequence). The CDR3 spells CSAGPGQAYNEQFF. Here the CDR3 DNA reads TGCAGTGCCGGGCCGGGACAGGCCTACAATGAGCAGTTCTTC.

The rearrangement links TRBV29-1 to TRBJ2-1; the D gene could be TRBD1 or TRBD2 (5 bases each). From germline, CDR1 is SQVTM and CDR2 ANQGSEA. Trimming removed 6 bases at V and 1 base at J, with 19 bases between. This CDR3 region has 16 residues. CDR3 sequence: CSVITPGPYSYNEQFF. Written as DNA, the CDR3 is TGCAGCGTCATAACTCCGGGACCATATTCCTACAATGAGCAGTTCTTC.

This clonotype was counted only a few times. V is TRBV6-2 or TRBV6-3 and J is TRBJ2-1, with TRBD1 matching over 7 bases. The CDR3 consists of 13 residues. V trimming: 2 bases; J trimming: 10 bases; junction bases outside the gene matches: 5. Germline CDR1 MNHEY, CDR2 SVGEGT. The CDR3 region is CASSYQTGYEQFF. DNA of the CDR3: TGTGCCAGCAGTTACCAGACAGGGTACGAGCAGTTCTTC.

This clonotype was detected a few times. The chain joins TRBV20-1 to TRBJ1-1; D possibly corresponds to TRBD1 (5 bases). The CDR3 is 14 amino acids. V was clipped by 2 bases and J by 3 bases, with 13 bases between them. Per germline, CDR1 DFQATT and CDR2 SNEGSKA (reference sequence). The CDR3 DNA reads as TGCAGTGCTAGAAGTGGGGACGGGGACACTGAAGCTTTCTTT. Its translation is CSARSGDGDTEAFF.

The chain recombines TRBV7-3 with TRBJ2-2; 7 nucleotides line up with TRBD1. Germline CDR1 is SGHTA and CDR2 is FQGTGA. The V gene end was trimmed by 1 base and the J gene end by 4 bases; junction bases not matched to a gene: 3. The CDR3 has 15 amino acids. This CDR3 is CASSLNTGATGELFF. The DNA of the CDR3 is TGTGCCAGCAGCTTAAATACAGGGGCCACCGGGGAGCTGTTTTTT.

The chain has TRBV7-8 and TRBJ1-1, with D tentatively TRBD1 (6 bases). Between the trimmed V and J ends, which lost 5 bases and 7 bases, there was a span of 20 bases. The CDR3 loop spans 15 amino acids. In germline, CDR1 is SGHVS, CDR2 FQNEAQ. CDR3 nucleotide sequence: TGTGCCAGCAGCCATCGGGGGGCGAAACAGGGTGAAGCTTTCTTT. It translates to CASSHRGAKQGEAFF. Based on the CDR3 plus reference TRBV7-8 and TRBJ1-1, the full variable domain is GAGVSQSPRYKVAKRGQDVALRCDPISGHVSLFWYQQALGQGPEFLTYFQNEAQLDKSGLPSDRFFAERPEGSVSTLKIQRTQQEDSAVYLCASSHRGAKQGEAFFGQGTRLTVV.

The rearrangement joins TRBV28 to TRBJ2-7; 7 positions agree with TRBD1. Germline V gene data show CDR1 as MDHEN and CDR2 as SYDVKM. Trimming at V came to 2 bases and at J to 3 bases, leaving 4 bases not matched to a gene. The CDR3 length is 14 residues. The CDR3 coding sequence is TGTGCCAGCAGTTTAATCGGGACAGACTACGAGCAGTACTTC. Amino acid sequence: CASSLIGTDYEQYF. The full variable domain, completed using reference TRBV28 and TRBJ2-7, is DVKVTQSSRYLVKRTGEKVFLECVQDMDHENMFWYRQDPGLGLRLIYFSYDVKMKEKGDIPEGYSVSREKKERFSLILESASTNQTSMYLCASSLIGTDYEQYFGPGTRLTVT.

The rearrangement links TRBV7-2 to TRBJ2-7; D is possibly TRBD1 (6 bases). The germline V and J ends were trimmed by 5 bases and 5 bases, with 13 bases remaining between them. This CDR3 has 13 amino acids. Per the germline V gene, CDR1 is SGHTA and CDR2 is FQGNSA. This CDR3 is CASSRGQSDEQYF. CDR3 sequence (DNA): TGTGCCAGCAGCCGAGGACAGTCCGACGAGCAGTACTTC.

The gene calls are TRBV12-3 or TRBV12-4 and TRBJ2-1; 7 bases line up with TRBD2. This CDR3 spans 13 amino acids. V shed 3 bases, J shed 10 bases, and the junction held 6 bases outside the gene matches. CDR3 sequence (DNA): TGTGCCAGCAGTTTTCTCGGGGAGGGGGAGCAGTTCTTC. Translated: CASSFLGEGEQFF.

In this sample, this clonotype turned up a few times. V is TRBV7-2 and J is TRBJ1-2; perhaps TRBD1 as D (5 bases). The CDR3 has 11 amino acids. The V gene lost 4 bases and the J gene lost 11 bases, with 11 bases spanning the gap. CDR1 and CDR2 (germline): SGHTA, FQGNSA. The CDR3 reads CASSSQVLYTF. DNA for the CDR3: TGTGCCAGCAGCTCACAGGTCCTGTACACCTTC.

The chain is built from TRBV5-5 and TRBJ1-5, with D possibly being TRBD1 (5 bases). V lost 0 bases to trimming and J lost 9 bases, with 16 bases between them. Germline V CDR1 and CDR2: SGHKS, YYEKEE (reference sequence). CDR3 length: 15 amino acids. Here the CDR3 reads CASSLEAGPSAPQHF. CDR3 bases: TGTGCCAGCAGCTTGGAGGCAGGGCCCTCTGCGCCCCAGCATTTT. Full variable domain (missing parts from reference TRBV5-5 and TRBJ1-5): DAGVTQSPTHLIKTRGQQVTLRCSPISGHKSVSWYQQVLGQGPQFIFQYYEKEERGRGNFPDRFSARQFPNYSSELNVNALLLGDSALYLCASSLEAGPSAPQHFGDGTRLSIL.

The rearrangement joins TRBV23-1 to TRBJ1-5; 8 nucleotides line up with TRBD1. TRBV23-1 falls under the ORF class, with uncertain function. V lost 6 bases and J lost 4; bases outside the gene matches: 5. The length of the CDR3 is 14 residues. This chain's CDR3 is CASRNRGENQPQHF. CDR3 sequence (DNA): TGCGCCAGCAGGAACAGGGGGGAAAATCAGCCCCAGCATTTT.

There are a few counts of this clonotype. J is TRBJ2-3 and V is TRBV4-1; 7 positions agree with TRBD1. Germline CDR1 is MGHRA and CDR2 is YSYEKL. The CDR3 has 15 residues. V shed 6 bases and J 5 bases; nucleotides not matched to a gene: 11. The CDR3 spells CASRSPGQRGDTQYF. CDR3 sequence (DNA): TGCGCCAGCAGGTCGCCGGGACAGCGCGGAGATACGCAGTATTTT.

In this sample, this clonotype turned up a few times. The gene calls are TRBV7-9 and TRBJ2-1, with 7 bases lining up with TRBD2. V lost 10 bases and J lost 10; bases outside the gene matches: 10. The germline gives CDR1 SEHNR, CDR2 FQNEAQ (reference sequence). The CDR3 runs to 12 residues. For the CDR3, the DNA is TGTGCCACTACCAGCAGGGAGGGGGAGCAGTTCTTC. This codes for CATTSREGEQFF.